The clone carrying this TCR beta chain appeared a few times. These data are taken from a study of beta chain features in type 1 diabetes. The CDR3 length is 17 residues. CDR1 and CDR2 (germline): SGHNT, YENEEA. V was cut by 1 base and J by 0 bases, with 10 bases left in between. Researchers reported sorting CD4+ naive, central memory, regulatory and stem cell-like memory cells via CD45RO/CCR7/CD25/CD127/CD95/CD27. The authors reverse transcribed all of the isolated RNA, so sequencing captured expressed TCRB transcripts. TCRdb keeps only in-frame clones here, not all; method: immunoSEQ multiplex PCR. The sample carries fewer than 150,000 clones, less than 8.5% recorded once.

The clonotype was recovered from a woman in her 30s in good health. The sample comprised central memory CD4+ T cells from blood. The chain combines TRBV11-3 with TRBJ2-6; D unclear. CDR3 coding DNA: TGTGCCAGCAGCTTAGGTCGCAGTCACTCTGGGGCCAACGTCCTGACTTTC. Encoded protein: CASSLGRSHSGANVLTF.